One and the same sample provided the 17 T cell receptor beta chains below, sequenced in a study of shared clonotypes between healthy human individuals. Assay used: immunoSEQ multiplex PCR; TCRdb lists only in-frame clones, some missing. Of about 510,000 clones listed, about four fifths are singletons. What was sequenced was PBMCs. The receptors were gathered from a middle-aged woman in good health. Some clones in this sample may be carry-over from other donors' samples.

This chain uses TRBV4-3 with TRBJ2-7; D could derive from TRBD1 or TRBD2 (5 bases each). The germline V gene encodes CDR1 LGHNA and CDR2 YSLEER. The CDR3 runs 15 residues. V shed 1 base and J shed 4 bases, with 14 bases lying between them. The CDR3 DNA reads as TGCGCCAGCAGCCAAGTCGTGGGGGTAACTTACGAGCAGTACTTC. Protein sequence: CASSQVVGVTYEQYF.

The chain uses TRBV7-9 and TRBJ1-2; TRBD1 agrees at 7 bases. CDR1 is SEHNR and CDR2 is FQNEAQ in the germline V gene (reference sequence). The ends lost 4 bases at V and 5 bases at J; junction bases unmatched: 7. The CDR3 extends over 14 amino acids. CDR3 sequence: CASSSAPGQYGYTF. In nucleotides, the CDR3 is TGTGCCAGCAGCTCGGCCCCGGGACAGTATGGCTACACCTTC.

The V and J genes are TRBV2 and TRBJ2-1; the D gene is possibly TRBD2 (5 bases). CDR1 is SNHLY, CDR2 FYNNEI, per germline. Trimming shortened V by 2 bases and J by 9 bases, and 14 bases separated the two germline ends. This CDR3 region has 14 residues. DNA of the CDR3: TGTGCCAGCAGTGAACTAGCAGGTATTGCTGAGCAGTTCTTC. This encodes CASSELAGIAEQFF.

A few counts support this clone. J is TRBJ2-2 and V is TRBV28; D not resolved. V was trimmed by 5 bases and J by 6 bases, leaving 7 bases between them. Germline V gene sequence: CDR1 MDHEN, CDR2 SYDVKM. CDR3 size: 12 residues. The CDR3 coding sequence is TGTGCCAGCAGTACTTCTTCCGGGGAGCTGTTTTTT. Its translation: CASSTSSGELFF.

J is TRBJ1-2 and V is TRBV19; 7 bases map to TRBD1. CDR1 is LNHDA, CDR2 SQIVND, per germline (reference sequence). With V trimmed by 8 bases and J by 2 bases, 11 bases remained unmatched. CDR3 length equals 15 residues. The CDR3, as DNA: TGTGCCAGTGGAGGCACAGGGGTCGGCAACTATGGCTACACCTTC. Translated: CASGGTGVGNYGYTF.

This clone was picked up a small number of times. The chain couples TRBV4-1 to TRBJ2-7, with 12 bases that match TRBD2. Trimming cost V 3 bases and J 2 bases; bases outside gene matches: 5. Germline lookup yields CDR1 MGHRA and CDR2 YSYEKL. The CDR3 spans 16 residues. CDR3 amino acids: CASSQLLAGGPYEQYF. The CDR3 DNA follows: TGCGCCAGCAGCCAGCTCCTAGCGGGAGGGCCCTACGAGCAGTACTTC.

The CDR3 DNA reads TGTGCCAGCGGCGGGAGTTCTTCTTACTCCTACAATGAGCAGTTCTTC. As protein: CASGGSSSYSYNEQFF. The genes are TRBV28 and TRBJ2-1; 7 bases are shared with TRBD2. In germline, CDR1 is MDHEN, CDR2 SYDVKM. The CDR3 is 16 amino acids. V was pared by 8 bases and J by 0 bases, with 10 bases of the junction left unmatched.

This chain joins TRBV12-2 and TRBJ1-6. TRBV12-2 is an annotated pseudogene. CDR3 length: 15 residues. The CDR3 nucleotides are TGTGCAAGTCGCTTACGGCGGTGGGGGAATTCACCCCTCCACTTT. It codes for CASRLRRWGNSPLHF.

This chain connects TRBV5-1 to TRBJ2-7; 13 nucleotides match TRBD2. This CDR3 spans 13 amino acids. V gave up 3 bases and J gave up 10 bases; unmatched junction bases: 4. Germline V CDR1 and CDR2: SGHRS, YFSETQ. CDR3 coding DNA: TGCGCCAGCAGCTCGGGACTAGCGGGACGACAGTACTTC. Protein: CASSSGLAGRQYF.

This clone was counted between two and nine times. The V gene is TRBV7-8, the J gene TRBJ2-7; perhaps TRBD1 as D (5 bases). Trimming removed 8 bases at V and 4 bases at J, with 12 bases between. Germline CDR1 is SGHVS and CDR2 is FQNEAQ. The CDR3 loop spans 12 amino acids. CDR3 nucleotides: TGTGCCAGCTCCGGACATCGATACGAGCAGTACTTC. Protein: CASSGHRYEQYF.

This clone was found once. The chain combines TRBV15 with TRBJ2-6; tentatively, D is TRBD1 or TRBD2 (5 bases each). Germline loops: CDR1 LNHNV, CDR2 YYDKDF (reference sequence). There are 16 residues in the CDR3. Trimming cost V 1 base and J 0 bases, with 7 bases left between them. CDR3 sequence (DNA): TGTGCCACCAGCAGAGTGGGGGTCTCTGGGGCCAACGTCCTGACTTTC. Its translation is CATSRVGVSGANVLTF.

V and J are TRBV28 and TRBJ2-7; D not resolved. The CDR3 has 14 residues. In germline, CDR1 is MDHEN, CDR2 SYDVKM. The V end was cut by 7 bases, the J end by 2 bases, with 15 bases between. The CDR3: CASNAIGRTYEQYF. In DNA, the CDR3 is TGTGCCAGCAACGCGATCGGAAGGACCTACGAGCAGTACTTC.

The V and J genes are TRBV5-1 and TRBJ2-5; 13 bases line up with TRBD2. This CDR3 comprises 18 residues. CDR1 is SGHRS, CDR2 YFSETQ, per germline. J lost 1 base, V lost 0 bases, and 6 bases had no gene match. CDR3 in amino acids: CASSLARLAGGIQETQYF. Here the CDR3 DNA reads TGCGCCAGCAGCTTGGCCCGACTAGCGGGAGGAATCCAAGAGACCCAGTACTTC.

The chain links TRBV29-1 to TRBJ2-5; TRBD1 is a possible D gene (5 bases). The CDR3 has 11 residues. Germline loops: CDR1 SQVTM, CDR2 ANQGSEA. The CDR3 nucleotides are TGCAGACCCCAGGGACAAGAGACCCAGTACTTC. Translation gives CRPQGQETQYF.

V usage is TRBV4-1 and J usage is TRBJ2-6; no reliable D call. Trimming took off 1 base at V and 2 bases at J, with 15 bases between the two ends. The CDR3 sequence is 18 residues long. Per the germline V gene, CDR1 is MGHRA and CDR2 is YSYEKL. CDR3 coding DNA: TGCGCCAGCAGCCAAGTACCTCTCGGCGAGGCTGGGGCCAACGTCCTGACTTTC. It specifies CASSQVPLGEAGANVLTF.

The chain combines TRBV7-2 with TRBJ2-3, with TRBD2 identical over 7 bases. This CDR3 contains 16 residues. CDR1 and CDR2 (germline): SGHTA, FQGNSA. V shed 5 bases, J shed 2 bases, and the junction held 10 bases outside the gene matches. CDR3 region: CASSPEWLAATDTQYF. CDR3 coding DNA: TGTGCCAGCAGCCCGGAGTGGCTAGCGGCCACAGATACGCAGTATTTT.

V gene TRBV5-1 combines with J gene TRBJ2-1, with TRBD2 identical over 8 bases. The ends lost 0 bases at V and 7 bases at J; junction bases unmatched: 6. This CDR3 is 15 amino acids long. CDR1 is SGHRS and CDR2 is YFSETQ in the germline V gene. The CDR3 bases are TGCGCCAGCAGCTTGGCTCCTAGCGGGCTTAATGAGCAGTTCTTC. This codes for CASSLAPSGLNEQFF. The full variable domain, in which reference TRBV5-1 and TRBJ2-1 provide the parts outside the CDR3, is KAGVTQTPRYLIKTRGQQVTLSCSPISGHRSVSWYQQTPGQGLQFLFEYFSETQRNKGNFPGRFSGRQFSNSRSEMNVSTLELGDSALYLCASSLAPSGLNEQFFGPGTRLTVL.